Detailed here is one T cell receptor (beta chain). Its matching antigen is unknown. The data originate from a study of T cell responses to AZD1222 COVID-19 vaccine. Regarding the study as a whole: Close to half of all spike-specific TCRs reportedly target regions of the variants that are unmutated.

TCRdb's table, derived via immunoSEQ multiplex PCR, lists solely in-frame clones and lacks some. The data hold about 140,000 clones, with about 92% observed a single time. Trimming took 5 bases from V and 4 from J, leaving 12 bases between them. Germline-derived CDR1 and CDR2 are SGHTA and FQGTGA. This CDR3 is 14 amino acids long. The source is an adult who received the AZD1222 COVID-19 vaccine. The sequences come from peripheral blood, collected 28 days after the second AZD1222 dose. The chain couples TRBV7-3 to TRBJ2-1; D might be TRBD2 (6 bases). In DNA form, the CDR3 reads TGTGCCAGCAGCGCCGGGAGCGCGTACAATGAGCAGTTCTTC. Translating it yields CASSAGSAYNEQFF.